These 8 T cell receptor beta chains share one sample of origin, sequenced in a study of blood T cell repertoires in COVID-19. Produced via immunoSEQ multiplex PCR; TCRdb's table is partial and in-frame only. The data show over 60,000 clones, under 95% seen once. Sequences were obtained from peripheral blood. The receptor source for this set is a man between 60 and 75 years old with acute or convalescent COVID-19.

This chain links TRBV19 with TRBJ2-2; 8 positions match TRBD1. This CDR3 contains 18 residues. After removal of 2 bases from V and 0 bases from J, the junction contained 8 bases not matched to a gene. Germline V CDR1 and CDR2: LNHDA, SQIVND (reference sequence). The CDR3 DNA reads as TGTGCCAGTAGTATAAGCAGGGGGCGCGTACCGAACACCGGGGAGCTGTTTTTT. Its translation is CASSISRGRVPNTGELFF. Complete variable domain (other parts from reference TRBV19 and TRBJ2-2): DGGITQSPKYLFRKEGQNVTLSCEQNLNHDAMYWYRQDPGQGLRLIYYSQIVNDFQKGDIAEGYSVSREKKESFPLTVTSAQKNPTAFYLCASSISRGRVPNTGELFFGEGSRLTVL.

The CDR3 nucleotides read TGTGCCAGTAAGAACTCGCAGGGGACGAACACCGGGGAGCTGTTTTTT. Protein: CASKNSQGTNTGELFF. V usage is TRBV19 and J usage is TRBJ2-2, with D possibly matching TRBD1 (6 bases). This CDR3 has 16 amino acids. V dropped 7 bases and J dropped 0 bases, with 15 bases sitting between them. From germline, CDR1 is LNHDA and CDR2 SQIVND (reference sequence).

J is TRBJ2-3 and V is TRBV18; 11 bases fit TRBD1. With V trimmed by 3 bases and J by 2 bases, 1 base remained unmatched. The CDR3 totals 15 residues. Germline CDR1 is KGHSH and CDR2 is LQKENI. CDR3 sequence (DNA): TGTGCCAGCTCACCGGACAGGGGGCTCACAGATACGCAGTATTTT. Translated, it gives CASSPDRGLTDTQYF.

The chain carries TRBV19 and TRBJ1-2; 8 nucleotides agree with TRBD1. The CDR3 runs 13 residues. V trimming: 4 bases; J trimming: 7 bases; junction bases outside the gene matches: 5. Germline values: CDR1 LNHDA, CDR2 SQIVND (reference sequence). The CDR3 reads CASSSRGPGGYTF. The CDR3 DNA reads TGTGCCAGTAGTAGCAGGGGGCCGGGTGGCTACACCTTC.

The chain is built from TRBV27 and TRBJ1-1, with D unresolved. The ends were cut back, 3 bases at V and 6 bases at J, with 5 bases in the middle. The CDR3 totals 11 residues. Germline V gene lookup returns CDR1 MNHEY and CDR2 SMNVEV (reference sequence). The CDR3 is CASSLASEAFF. CDR3 nucleotides: TGTGCCAGCAGTTTGGCCTCTGAAGCTTTCTTT.

The chain recombines TRBV5-4 with TRBJ2-4; the match to TRBD1 covers 8 bases. Looked up from germline, CDR1 is SGHNT and CDR2 is YYREEE (reference sequence). The V gene end was trimmed by 2 bases and the J gene end by 8 bases; junction bases not matched to a gene: 6. CDR3 length equals 14 residues. CDR3 amino acids: CASSLSGGEDIQYF. CDR3 nucleotide sequence: TGTGCCAGCAGCTTATCAGGGGGCGAGGACATTCAGTACTTC.

The CDR3 DNA follows: TGCAGCGTTGTCCAGGGGACCTATGGCTACACCTTC. Amino acids: CSVVQGTYGYTF. The genes are TRBV29-1 and TRBJ1-2; a possible D gene is TRBD1 (6 bases). Per the germline V gene, CDR1 is SQVTM and CDR2 is ANQGSEA. Trimming took 4 bases from V and 4 from J, leaving 10 bases between them. The CDR3 is 12 amino acids. Complete variable domain (other parts from reference TRBV29-1 and TRBJ1-2): SAVISQKPSRDICQRGTSLTIQCQVDSQVTMMFWYRQQPGQSLTLIATANQGSEATYESGFVIDKFPISRPNLTFSTLTVSNMSPEDSSIYLCSVVQGTYGYTFGSGTRLTVV.

This clone was seen a handful of times. The rearrangement links TRBV5-6 to TRBJ1-5; D is ambiguous. Per germline, CDR1 SGHDT and CDR2 YYEEEE. The V gene lost 1 base and the J gene lost 5 bases, with 13 bases spanning the gap. The CDR3 spans 15 residues. The CDR3 protein is CASSLRAREYQPQHF. The CDR3 bases are TGTGCCAGCAGCTTGCGGGCCCGGGAATATCAGCCCCAGCATTTT.